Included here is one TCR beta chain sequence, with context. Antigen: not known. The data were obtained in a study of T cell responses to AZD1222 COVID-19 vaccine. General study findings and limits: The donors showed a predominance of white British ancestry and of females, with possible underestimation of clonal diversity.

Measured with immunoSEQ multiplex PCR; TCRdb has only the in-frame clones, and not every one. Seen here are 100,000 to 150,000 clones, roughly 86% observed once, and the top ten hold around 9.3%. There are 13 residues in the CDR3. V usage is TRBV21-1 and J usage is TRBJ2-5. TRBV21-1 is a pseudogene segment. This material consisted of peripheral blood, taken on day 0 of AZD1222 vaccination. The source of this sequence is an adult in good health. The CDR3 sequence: CASKGRLQETQYF. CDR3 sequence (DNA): TGTGCCAGCAAGGGACGGCTCCAAGAGACCCAGTACTTC.